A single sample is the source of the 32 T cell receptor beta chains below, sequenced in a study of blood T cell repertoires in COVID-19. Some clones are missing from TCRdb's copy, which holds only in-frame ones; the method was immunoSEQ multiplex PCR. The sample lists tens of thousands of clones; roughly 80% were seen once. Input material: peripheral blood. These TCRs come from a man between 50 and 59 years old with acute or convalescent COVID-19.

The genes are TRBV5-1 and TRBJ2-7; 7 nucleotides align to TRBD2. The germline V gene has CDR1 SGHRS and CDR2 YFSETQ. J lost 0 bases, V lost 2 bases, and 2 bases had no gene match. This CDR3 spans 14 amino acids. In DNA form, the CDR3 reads TGCGCCAGCAGCTTCGGGGGGAACTCCTACGAGCAGTACTTC. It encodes CASSFGGNSYEQYF.

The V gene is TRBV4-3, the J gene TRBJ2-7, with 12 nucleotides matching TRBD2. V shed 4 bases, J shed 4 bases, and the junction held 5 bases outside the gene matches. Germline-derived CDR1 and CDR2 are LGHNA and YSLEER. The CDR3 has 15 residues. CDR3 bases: TGCGCCAGCAGCCGGAGGACTAGCGGGGATTACGAGCAGTACTTC. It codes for CASSRRTSGDYEQYF.

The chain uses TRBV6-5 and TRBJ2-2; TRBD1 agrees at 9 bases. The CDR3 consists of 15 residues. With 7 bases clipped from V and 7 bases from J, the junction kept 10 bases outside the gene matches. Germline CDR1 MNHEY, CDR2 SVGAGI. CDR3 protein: CASTRGQGSGGELFF. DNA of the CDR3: TGTGCCAGCACCAGAGGACAGGGGTCGGGCGGGGAGCTGTTTTTT.

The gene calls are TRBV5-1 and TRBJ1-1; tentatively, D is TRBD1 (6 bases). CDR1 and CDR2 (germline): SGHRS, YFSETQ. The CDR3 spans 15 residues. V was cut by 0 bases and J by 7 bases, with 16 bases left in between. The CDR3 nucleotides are TGCGCCAGCAGCTTGGCAACAGGGCGAGCAGGTGAAGCTTTCTTT. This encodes CASSLATGRAGEAFF.

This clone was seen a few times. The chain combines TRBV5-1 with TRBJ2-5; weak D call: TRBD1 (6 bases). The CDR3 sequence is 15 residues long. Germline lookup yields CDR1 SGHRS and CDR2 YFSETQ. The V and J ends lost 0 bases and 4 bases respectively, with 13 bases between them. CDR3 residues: CASSLAEQGRETQYF. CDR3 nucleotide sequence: TGCGCCAGCAGCTTGGCCGAACAGGGAAGAGAGACCCAGTACTTC.

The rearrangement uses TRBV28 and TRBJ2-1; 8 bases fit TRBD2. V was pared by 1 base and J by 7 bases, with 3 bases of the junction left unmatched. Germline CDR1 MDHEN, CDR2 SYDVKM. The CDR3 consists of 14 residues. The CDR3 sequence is CASSLFGTRNEQFF. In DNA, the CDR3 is TGTGCCAGCAGTTTATTCGGGACTAGAAATGAGCAGTTCTTC.

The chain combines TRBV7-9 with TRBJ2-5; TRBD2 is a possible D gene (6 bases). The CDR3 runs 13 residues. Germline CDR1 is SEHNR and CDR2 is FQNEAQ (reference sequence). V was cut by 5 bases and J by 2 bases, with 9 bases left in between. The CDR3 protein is CASSIGGQETQYF. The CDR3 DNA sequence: TGTGCCAGCAGCATCGGGGGACAAGAGACCCAGTACTTC.

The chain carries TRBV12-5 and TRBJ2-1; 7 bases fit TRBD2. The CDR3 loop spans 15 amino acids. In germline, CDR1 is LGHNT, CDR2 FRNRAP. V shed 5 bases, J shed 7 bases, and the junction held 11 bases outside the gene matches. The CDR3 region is CASGTVTGTTNEQFF. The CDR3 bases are TGTGCTAGTGGTACCGTGACCGGGACTACTAATGAGCAGTTCTTC.

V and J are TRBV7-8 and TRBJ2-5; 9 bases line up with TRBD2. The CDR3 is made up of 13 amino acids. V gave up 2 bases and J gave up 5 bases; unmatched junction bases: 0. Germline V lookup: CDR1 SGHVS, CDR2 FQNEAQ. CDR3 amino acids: CASSLLAGETQYF. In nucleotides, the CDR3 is TGTGCCAGCAGCTTACTAGCGGGGGAGACCCAGTACTTC.

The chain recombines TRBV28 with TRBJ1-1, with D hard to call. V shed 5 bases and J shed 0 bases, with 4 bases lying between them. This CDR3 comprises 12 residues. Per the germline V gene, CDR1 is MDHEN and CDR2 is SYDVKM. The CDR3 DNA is TGTGCCAGCAGTCTTCTGAACACTGAAGCTTTCTTT. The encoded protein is CASSLLNTEAFF. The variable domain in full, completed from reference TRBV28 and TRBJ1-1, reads DVKVTQSSRYLVKRTGEKVFLECVQDMDHENMFWYRQDPGLGLRLIYFSYDVKMKEKGDIPEGYSVSREKKERFSLILESASTNQTSMYLCASSLLNTEAFFGQGTRLTVV.

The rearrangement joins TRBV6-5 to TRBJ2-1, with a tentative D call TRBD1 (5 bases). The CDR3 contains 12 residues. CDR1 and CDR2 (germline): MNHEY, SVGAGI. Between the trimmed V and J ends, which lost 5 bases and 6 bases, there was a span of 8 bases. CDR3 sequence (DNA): TGTGCCAGCAGTCGACAGATCAATGAGCAGTTCTTC. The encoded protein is CASSRQINEQFF.

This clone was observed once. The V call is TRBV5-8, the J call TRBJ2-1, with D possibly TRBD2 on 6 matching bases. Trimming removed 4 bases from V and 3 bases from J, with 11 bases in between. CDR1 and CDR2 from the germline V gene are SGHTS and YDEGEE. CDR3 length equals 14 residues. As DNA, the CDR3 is TGTGCCAGCAGCCGGGAGCGGTTCTACAATGAGCAGTTCTTC. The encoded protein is CASSRERFYNEQFF.

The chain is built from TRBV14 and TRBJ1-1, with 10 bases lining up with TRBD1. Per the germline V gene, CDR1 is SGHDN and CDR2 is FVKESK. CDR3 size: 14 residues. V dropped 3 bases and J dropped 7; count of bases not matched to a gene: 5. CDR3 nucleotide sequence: TGTGCCAGCAGCCAGACAGGGGGCCAGGGTGAAGCTTTCTTT. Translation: CASSQTGGQGEAFF.

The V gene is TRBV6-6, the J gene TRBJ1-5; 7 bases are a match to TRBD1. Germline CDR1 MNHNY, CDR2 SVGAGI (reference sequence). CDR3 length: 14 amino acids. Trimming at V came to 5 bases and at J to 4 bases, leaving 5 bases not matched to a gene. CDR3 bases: TGTGCCAGCAGTGGGGGACAGCTGAATCAGCCCCAGCATTTT. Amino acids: CASSGGQLNQPQHF.

The CDR3 DNA is TGTGCCAGCAGTGGACAGGGTGGCACAGATACGCAGTATTTT. Amino acid sequence: CASSGQGGTDTQYF. The V and J genes are TRBV2 and TRBJ2-3; 7 bases agree with TRBD1. The trim removed 4 bases at V and 1 base at J, leaving 2 bases unmatched. CDR3 length equals 14 residues. The germline V gene encodes CDR1 SNHLY and CDR2 FYNNEI. Drawing the rest from reference TRBV2 and TRBJ2-3, the complete variable domain is EPEVTQTPSHQVTQMGQEVILRCVPISNHLYFYWYRQILGQKVEFLVSFYNNEISEKSEIFDDQFSVERPDGSNFTLKIRSTKLEDSAMYFCASSGQGGTDTQYFGPGTRLTVL.

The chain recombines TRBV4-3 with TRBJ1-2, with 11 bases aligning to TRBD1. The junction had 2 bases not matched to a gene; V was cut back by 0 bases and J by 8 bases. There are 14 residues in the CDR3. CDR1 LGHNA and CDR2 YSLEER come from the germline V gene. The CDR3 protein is CASSQDRTGGGYTF. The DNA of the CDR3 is TGCGCCAGCAGCCAAGATAGGACAGGGGGCGGCTACACCTTC.

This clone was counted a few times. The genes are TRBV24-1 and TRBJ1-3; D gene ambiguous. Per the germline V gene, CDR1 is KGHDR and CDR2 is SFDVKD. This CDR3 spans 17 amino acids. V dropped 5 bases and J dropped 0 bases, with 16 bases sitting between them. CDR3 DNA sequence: TGTGCCACCAGTGGGGTGGAAAACTACCACTCTGGAAACACCATATATTTT. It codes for CATSGVENYHSGNTIYF.

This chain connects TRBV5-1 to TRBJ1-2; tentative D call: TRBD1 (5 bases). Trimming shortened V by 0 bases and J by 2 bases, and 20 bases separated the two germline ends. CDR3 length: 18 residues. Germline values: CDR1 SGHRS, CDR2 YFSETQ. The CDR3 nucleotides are TGCGCCAGCAGCTTGGGGTTTCAGGGATCTGGCTCAAACTATGGCTACACCTTC. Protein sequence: CASSLGFQGSGSNYGYTF.

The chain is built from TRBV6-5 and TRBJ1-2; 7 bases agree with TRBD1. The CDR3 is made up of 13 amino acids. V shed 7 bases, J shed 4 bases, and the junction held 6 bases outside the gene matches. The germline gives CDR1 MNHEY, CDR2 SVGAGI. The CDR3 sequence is CASNRGRGYGYTF. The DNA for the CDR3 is TGTGCCAGCAACAGGGGAAGGGGCTATGGCTACACCTTC.

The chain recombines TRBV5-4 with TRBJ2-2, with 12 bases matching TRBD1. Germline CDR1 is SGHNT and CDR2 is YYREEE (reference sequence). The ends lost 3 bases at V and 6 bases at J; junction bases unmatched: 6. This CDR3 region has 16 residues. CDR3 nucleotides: TGTGCCAGCAGCTCTGGGACAGGGGGCAATCCCGGGGAGCTGTTTTTT. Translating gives CASSSGTGGNPGELFF.

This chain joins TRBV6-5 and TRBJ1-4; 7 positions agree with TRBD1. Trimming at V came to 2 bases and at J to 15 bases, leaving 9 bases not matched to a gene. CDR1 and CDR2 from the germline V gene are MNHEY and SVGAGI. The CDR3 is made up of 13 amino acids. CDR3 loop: CASSYQAGGSMFF. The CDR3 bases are TGTGCCAGCAGTTACCAGGCAGGGGGGAGTATGTTTTTT.

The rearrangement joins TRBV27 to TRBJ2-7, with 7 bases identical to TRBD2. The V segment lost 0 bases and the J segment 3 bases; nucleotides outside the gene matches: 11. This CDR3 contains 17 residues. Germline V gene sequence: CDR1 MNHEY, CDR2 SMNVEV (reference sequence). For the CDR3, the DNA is TGTGCCAGCAGTTTATCGGTCTTGGGGGGGGGTCACTACGAGCAGTACTTC. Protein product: CASSLSVLGGGHYEQYF.

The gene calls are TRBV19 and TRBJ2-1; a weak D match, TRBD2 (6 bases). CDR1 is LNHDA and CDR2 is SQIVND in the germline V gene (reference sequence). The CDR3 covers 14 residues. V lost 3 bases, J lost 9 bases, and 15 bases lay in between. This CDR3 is CASSILGAGSEQFF. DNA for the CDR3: TGTGCCAGTAGTATTCTTGGGGCGGGAAGTGAGCAGTTCTTC.

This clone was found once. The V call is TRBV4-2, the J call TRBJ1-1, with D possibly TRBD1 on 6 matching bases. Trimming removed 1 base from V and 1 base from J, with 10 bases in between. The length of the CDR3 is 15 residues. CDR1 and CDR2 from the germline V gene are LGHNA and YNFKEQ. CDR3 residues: CASSQVGQSNTEAFF. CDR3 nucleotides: TGTGCCAGCAGCCAAGTCGGACAGTCGAACACTGAAGCTTTCTTT.

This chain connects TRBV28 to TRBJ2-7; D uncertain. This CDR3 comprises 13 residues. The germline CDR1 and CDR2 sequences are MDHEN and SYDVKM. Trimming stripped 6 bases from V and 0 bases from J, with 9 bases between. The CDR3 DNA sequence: TGTGCCAGCAGGGCCTCGGGCTCCTACGAGCAGTACTTC. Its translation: CASRASGSYEQYF.

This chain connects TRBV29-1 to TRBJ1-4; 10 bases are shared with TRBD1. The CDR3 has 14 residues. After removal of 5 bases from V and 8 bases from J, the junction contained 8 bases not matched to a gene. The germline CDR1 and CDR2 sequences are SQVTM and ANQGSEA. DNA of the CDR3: TGCAGCGTTTCGGGCGGGACAGGGGACGAAAAACTGTTTTTT. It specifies CSVSGGTGDEKLFF.

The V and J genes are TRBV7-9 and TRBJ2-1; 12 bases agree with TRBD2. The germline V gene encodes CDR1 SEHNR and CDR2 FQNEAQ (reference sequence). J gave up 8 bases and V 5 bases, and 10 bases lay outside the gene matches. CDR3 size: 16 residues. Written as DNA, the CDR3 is TGTGCCAGCAGCCAATGGACTAGCGGGATTGGCTATGAGCAGTTCTTC. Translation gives CASSQWTSGIGYEQFF.

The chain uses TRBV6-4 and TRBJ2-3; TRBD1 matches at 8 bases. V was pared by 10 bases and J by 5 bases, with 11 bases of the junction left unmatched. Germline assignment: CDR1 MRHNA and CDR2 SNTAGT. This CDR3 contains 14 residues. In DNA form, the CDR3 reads TGTGCCACCGCGGACAGGGTGGGAGGAGATACGCAGTATTTT. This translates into CATADRVGGDTQYF.

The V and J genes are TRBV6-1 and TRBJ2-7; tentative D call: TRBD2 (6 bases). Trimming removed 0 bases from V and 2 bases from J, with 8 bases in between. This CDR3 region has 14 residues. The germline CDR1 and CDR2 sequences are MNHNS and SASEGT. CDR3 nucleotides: TGTGCCAGCAGTGAAGCGGGGGGACCCTACGAGCAGTACTTC. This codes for CASSEAGGPYEQYF.

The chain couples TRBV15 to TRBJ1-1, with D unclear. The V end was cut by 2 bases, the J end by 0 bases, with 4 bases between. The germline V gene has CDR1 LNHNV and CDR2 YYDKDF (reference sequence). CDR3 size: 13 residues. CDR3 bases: TGTGCCACCAGCAGACAGGTGAACACTGAAGCTTTCTTT. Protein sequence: CATSRQVNTEAFF.

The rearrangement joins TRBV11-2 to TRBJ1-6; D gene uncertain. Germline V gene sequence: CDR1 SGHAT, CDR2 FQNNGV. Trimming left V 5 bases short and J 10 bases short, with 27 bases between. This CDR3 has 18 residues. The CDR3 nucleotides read TGTGCCAGCAGCCCCAACGGGCTTGCCTGGACCTCGGGGTCACCCCTCCACTTT. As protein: CASSPNGLAWTSGSPLHF.

The CDR3 DNA reads TGTGCCAGCTCACCTCAAGAGGGACAGGCTATCACCGGGGAGCTGTTTTTT. This codes for CASSPQEGQAITGELFF. The chain recombines TRBV18 with TRBJ2-2; 8 nucleotides agree with TRBD1. The germline gives CDR1 KGHSH, CDR2 LQKENI. The CDR3 is 17 amino acids. The trim removed 3 bases at V and 4 bases at J, leaving 10 bases unmatched.